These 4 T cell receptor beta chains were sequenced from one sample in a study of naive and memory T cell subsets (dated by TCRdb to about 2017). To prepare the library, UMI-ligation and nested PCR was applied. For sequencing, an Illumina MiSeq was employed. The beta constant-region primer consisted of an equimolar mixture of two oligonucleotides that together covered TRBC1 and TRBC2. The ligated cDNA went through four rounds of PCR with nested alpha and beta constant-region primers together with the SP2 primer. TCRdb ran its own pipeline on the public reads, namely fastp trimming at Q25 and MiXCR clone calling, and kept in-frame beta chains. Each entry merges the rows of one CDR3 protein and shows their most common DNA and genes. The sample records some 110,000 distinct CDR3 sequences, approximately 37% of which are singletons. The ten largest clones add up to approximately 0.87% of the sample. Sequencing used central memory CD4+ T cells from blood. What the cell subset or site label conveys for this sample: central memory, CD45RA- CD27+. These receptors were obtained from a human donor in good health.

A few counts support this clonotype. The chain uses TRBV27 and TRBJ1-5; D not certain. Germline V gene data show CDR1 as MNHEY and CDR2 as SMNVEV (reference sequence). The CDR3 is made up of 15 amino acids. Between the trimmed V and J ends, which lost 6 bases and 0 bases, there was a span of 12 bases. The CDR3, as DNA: TGTGCCAGCAGGTCTCTGGGTAGTAGCAATCAGCCCCAGCATTTT. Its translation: CASRSLGSSNQPQHF.

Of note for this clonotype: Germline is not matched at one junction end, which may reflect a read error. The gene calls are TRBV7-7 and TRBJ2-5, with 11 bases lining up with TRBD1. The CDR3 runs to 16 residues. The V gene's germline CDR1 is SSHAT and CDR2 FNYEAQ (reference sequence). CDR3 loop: CASSLGSGTGGKTQYF. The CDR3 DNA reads TGTGCTAGCAGCTTAGGATCCGGGACAGGGGGAAAGACCCAGTACTTC.

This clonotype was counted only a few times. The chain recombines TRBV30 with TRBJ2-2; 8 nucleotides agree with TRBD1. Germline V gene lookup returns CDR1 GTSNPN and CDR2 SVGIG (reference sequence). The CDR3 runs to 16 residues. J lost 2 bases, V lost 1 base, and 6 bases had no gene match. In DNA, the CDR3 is TGTGCCTGGAGTGGGTGGGGACAGGCTAACACCGGGGAGCTGTTTTTT. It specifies CAWSGWGQANTGELFF.

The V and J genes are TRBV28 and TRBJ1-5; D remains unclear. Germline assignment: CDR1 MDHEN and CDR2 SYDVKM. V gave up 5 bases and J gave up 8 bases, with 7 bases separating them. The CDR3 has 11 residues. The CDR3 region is CASSRIKPQHF. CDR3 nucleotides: TGTGCCAGCAGTCGTATCAAGCCCCAGCATTTT.